These T cell receptor beta chains were read from a single sample in a study of blood T cell repertoires in COVID-19. The method was immunoSEQ multiplex PCR; TCRdb's version includes in-frame clones alone and lacks a portion of them. The sample gives over 200,000 clones, 86% of which show up once; more than 5.5% is in the top ten. Specimen: peripheral blood. The receptors shown here come from a man older than 75 with acute or convalescent COVID-19. CDR3s include the opening cysteine and the closing phenylalanine or tryptophan. Only some rows state a clone size, as once, few, many or a class for expanded clones.

TRBJ2-2	TRBV28	15	.	CASSFWQGNTGELFF
TRBJ1-3	TRBV5-8	14	.	CASSLRKSVYTIYF
TRBJ2-3	TRBV18	18	.	CASSPIEGTGTSTDTQYF
TRBJ1-1	TRBV7-2	14	.	CASSLATSNTEAFF
TRBJ2-1	TRBV30	14	.	CAWAPGQGWNEQFF
TRBJ1-2	TRBV10-3	14	once	CAISGGRRDSGYTF
TRBJ1-5	TRBV5-6	12	.	CASSSRGQPQHF
TRBJ2-5	TRBV24-1	15	.	CATSGGLAGQETQYF
TRBJ1-2	TRBV7-9	13	.	CASSRQALYGYTF
TRBJ2-3	TRBV18	14	.	CASSPPSAPDTQYF
TRBJ2-2	TRBV6-5	14	.	CASFLGAGTGELFF
TRBJ2-3	TRBV12-5	16	.	CASGLGLADGADTQYF
TRBJ1-1	TRBV25-1	13	.	CASSESGDTEAFF
TRBJ1-5	TRBV18	16	.	CASSPGQGSINQPQHF
TRBJ2-6	TRBV2	15	.	CASRKRDSGANVLTF
TRBJ2-3	TRBV27	16	.	CASKGDRVMGTDTQYF
TRBJ1-5	TRBV19	14	.	CASSMPGSNQPQHF
TRBJ2-1	TRBV28	15	.	CASRPTGSSYNEQFF
TRBJ1-5	TRBV3-1/TRBV3-2	14	.	CASSETGSNQPQHF
TRBJ1-2	TRBV2	15	.	CASSEGPGGDYGYTF
TRBJ2-1	TRBV7-2	13	.	CASSSEIPNEQFF
TRBJ1-3	TRBV7-9	16	.	CASSSRRTGDGNTIYF
TRBJ1-3	TRBV2	15	.	CASRRQGAAGNTIYF
TRBJ2-3	TRBV4-2	14	.	CASSQGASTDTQYF
TRBJ2-3	TRBV24-1	16	.	CATSDWRGGDTDTQYF
TRBJ1-2	TRBV7-9	15	.	CASSLGAGQVSGYTF
TRBJ2-7	TRBV2	20	.	CASSEGTRLWDRGKAYEQYF
TRBJ1-5	TRBV2	15	.	CASSRDRGNNQPQHF
TRBJ2-7	TRBV6-4	17	few	CASSDGSGRALSHEQYF
TRBJ2-1	TRBV5-4	15	.	CASRQRTGVGNEQFF
TRBJ1-1	TRBV9	14	.	CASSAGQGGTEAFF
TRBJ2-1	TRBV7-2	16	.	CASSKLGLATYNEQFF
TRBJ1-6	TRBV6-1	15	.	CASSEAVQGNSPLHF
TRBJ2-1	TRBV6-5	16	.	CASSYSSGGGLNEQFF
TRBJ2-2	TRBV12-5	16	.	CASGLPGGPRTGELFF
TRBJ1-4	TRBV6-5	15	.	CASSYGRGAGEKLFF
TRBJ2-7	TRBV7-3	15	.	CASSPDRGYTYEQYF
TRBJ1-2	TRBV5-1	12	.	CASSYGGDHYTF
TRBJ1-1	TRBV28	16	.	CASYTRWGPRDTEAFF
TRBJ1-6	TRBV6-5	13	.	CASGQEYNSPLHF
TRBJ1-5	TRBV30	14	.	CAWSKQVGNQPQHF
TRBJ2-3	TRBV4-1	17	.	CASSHLDRGRGTSRQYF
TRBJ2-1	TRBV27	15	.	CASSFGLAGGSEQFF
TRBJ1-3	TRBV30	16	.	CAWRSAQGRSGNTIYF
TRBJ2-7	TRBV1	17	.	CTSSQEPGLAGVDEQYF
TRBJ1-4	TRBV18	15	.	CASSPLAGTNEKLFF
TRBJ1-1	TRBV6-5	15	.	CASSYRRTGATEAFF
TRBJ2-7	TRBV10-2	14	.	CATRWGQGSYEQYF
TRBJ2-3	TRBV5-1	15	.	CASSPIGGDTDTQYF
TRBJ2-3	TRBV24-1	15	.	CATSVAGLASDTQYF
TRBJ1-4	TRBV6-5	14	.	CAILRQGEDEKLFF
TRBJ2-5	TRBV7-3	15	.	CASSSGLADQETQYF
TRBJ2-5	TRBV2	12	.	CAGRTGQETQYF
TRBJ1-1	TRBV15	14	.	CATSRDPGATEAFF
TRBJ2-3	TRBV7-8	16	.	CASSLLSSPSTDTQYF